This T cell receptor beta chain was captured by sequencing in a study of cytomegalovirus exposure and HLA in healthy donors. Across the whole study: A later analysis reported the roughly 120 validation repertoires used the same platform as the approximately 670 first-cohort repertoires.

This clone was seen a single time. As yet, its antigen is unknown. Clones were read by immunoSEQ multiplex PCR, and TCRdb kept only the in-frame ones, dropping some. This table holds approximately 100,000 clones, around 93% found once. Notes on the study in general: Both high specificity and high sensitivity reportedly marked the classifier's diagnosis of cytomegalovirus status.

CDR1 is MNHNS and CDR2 is SASEGT in the germline V gene. This CDR3 region has 15 residues. V lost 1 base, J lost 9 bases, and 16 bases lay in between. Separation from the roughly 670-subject first cohort characterized the roughly 130-subject validation cohort, to which the donors belonged. This TCR was recovered from a woman younger than 45 in good health and CMV-seropositive. This chain links TRBV6-1 with TRBJ1-5, with D maybe TRBD1 (6 bases). The sequencing sample was made of PBMCs. The CDR3 is CASSEDSGARAPQHF. CDR3 DNA sequence: TGTGCCAGCAGTGAAGATTCAGGGGCCAGAGCGCCCCAGCATTTT.